This record covers a single T cell receptor (beta chain). This entry comes from a study of tumour-infiltrating T cells in Burkitt lymphoma. Germline values: CDR1 SGDLS, CDR2 YYNGEE. CDR3 length: 13 residues. V lost 2 bases to trimming and J lost 2 bases, with 6 bases between them. The table came from immunoSEQ multiplex PCR; TCRdb's copy has only in-frame clones and leaves some out. Of some 15,000 clones in the sample, about 33% were seen once. The genes are TRBV9 and TRBJ2-3; no clear D. The source of this sequence is a human donor with diffuse large B-cell lymphoma. Source material: tumor tissue. This CDR3 reads CASSVTPTDTQYF. The CDR3, as DNA: TGTGCCAGCAGCGTCACTCCCACAGATACGCAGTATTTT.